The source of this TCR beta chain is a study of blood T cell repertoires in COVID-19. Study details: In each case, the material was cDNA or gDNA derived from T cells, B-cell-depleted T cells, or PBMCs.

Generated by immunoSEQ multiplex PCR, the TCRdb table keeps only in-frame clones and is missing some. The sample has around 270,000 clones; 80% to 90% are singletons. This CDR3 has 14 residues. V gave up 1 base and J gave up 0 bases, with 3 bases separating them. Germline V gene sequence: CDR1 SGHTA, CDR2 FQGNSA. Sequencing input: PBMCs or T cells enriched from blood (not recorded which). The source of this sequence is a woman aged 25 to 39 who had recovered from COVID-19. The chain combines TRBV7-2 with TRBJ2-2; D gene uncertain. The CDR3 nucleotides are TGTGCCAGCAGCTTAGGTACGAACACCGGGGAGCTGTTTTTT. Protein sequence: CASSLGTNTGELFF.